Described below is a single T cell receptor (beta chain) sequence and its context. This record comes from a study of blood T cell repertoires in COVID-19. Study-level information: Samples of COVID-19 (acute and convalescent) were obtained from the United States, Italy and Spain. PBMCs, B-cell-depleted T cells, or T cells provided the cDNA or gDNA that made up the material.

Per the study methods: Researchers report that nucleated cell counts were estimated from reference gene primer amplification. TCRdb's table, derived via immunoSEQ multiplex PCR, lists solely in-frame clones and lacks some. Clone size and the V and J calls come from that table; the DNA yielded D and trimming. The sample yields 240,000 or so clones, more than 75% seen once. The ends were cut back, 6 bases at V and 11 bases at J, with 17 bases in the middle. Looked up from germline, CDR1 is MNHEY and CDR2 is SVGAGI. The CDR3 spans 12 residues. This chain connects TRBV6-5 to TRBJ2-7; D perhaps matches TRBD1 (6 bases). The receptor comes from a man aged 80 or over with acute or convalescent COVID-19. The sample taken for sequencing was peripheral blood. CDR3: CASRAGTSTKYF. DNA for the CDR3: TGTGCCAGCAGGGCCGGGACATCCACGAAGTACTTC.